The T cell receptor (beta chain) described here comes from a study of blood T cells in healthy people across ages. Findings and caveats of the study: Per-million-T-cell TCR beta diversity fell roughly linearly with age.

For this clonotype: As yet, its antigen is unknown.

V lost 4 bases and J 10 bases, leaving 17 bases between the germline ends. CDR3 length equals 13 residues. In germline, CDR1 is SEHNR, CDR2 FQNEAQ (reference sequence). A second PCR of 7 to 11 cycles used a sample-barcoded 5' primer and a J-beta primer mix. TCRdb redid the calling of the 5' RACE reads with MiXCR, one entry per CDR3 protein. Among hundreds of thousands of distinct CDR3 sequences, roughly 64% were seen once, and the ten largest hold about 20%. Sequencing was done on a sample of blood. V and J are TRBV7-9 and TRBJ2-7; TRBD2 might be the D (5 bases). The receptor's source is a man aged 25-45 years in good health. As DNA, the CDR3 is TGTGCCAGCAGCTCCACCCCCGGGAATATTCAGTACTTC. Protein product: CASSSTPGNIQYF.